The clone carrying this TCR beta chain was counted at least ten times. The sample comes from a study of molecular identifiers for immune sequencing clone quantification. CDR3 length: 14 amino acids. Between the trimmed V and J ends, which lost 6 bases and 3 bases, there was a span of 14 bases. Germline V gene data show CDR1 as MNHEY and CDR2 as SVGAGI. Sorting isolated naive CD8 T cells as CD8+CD4-CCR7+CD45RA+ events. Via MiXCR, TCRdb re-called the PCR reads, giving one row per CDR3 protein. The table shows under 800,000 distinct CDR3 sequences, with over 25% occurring only once. Sequencing used naive CD8+ T cells from blood, with Jurkat cell RNA spiked in. Subset noted: FACS-sorted CD8+CD4-CCR7+CD45RA+ naive T cells. This sequence joins TRBV6-5 and TRBJ1-1; D call uncertain. This TCR was sampled from a human donor in good health. Some libraries in this study had Jurkat cell RNA spiked in. The CDR3: CASRSFYPDTEAFF. The CDR3 DNA sequence: TGTGCCAGCAGGTCGTTTTACCCGGACACTGAAGCTTTCTTT.